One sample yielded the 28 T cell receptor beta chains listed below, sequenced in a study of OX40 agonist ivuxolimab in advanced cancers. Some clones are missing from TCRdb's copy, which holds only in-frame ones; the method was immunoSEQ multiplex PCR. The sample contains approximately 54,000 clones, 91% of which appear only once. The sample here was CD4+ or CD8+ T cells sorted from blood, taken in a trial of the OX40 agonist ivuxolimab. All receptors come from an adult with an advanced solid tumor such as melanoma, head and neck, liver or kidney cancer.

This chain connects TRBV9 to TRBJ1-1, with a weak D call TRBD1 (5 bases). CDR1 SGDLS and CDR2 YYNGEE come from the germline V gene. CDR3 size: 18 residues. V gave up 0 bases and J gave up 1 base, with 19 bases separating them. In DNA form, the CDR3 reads TGTGCCAGCAGCGTAGCGGGAGGGGCGGCTTTAGGGAACACTGAAGCTTTCTTT. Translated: CASSVAGGAALGNTEAFF.

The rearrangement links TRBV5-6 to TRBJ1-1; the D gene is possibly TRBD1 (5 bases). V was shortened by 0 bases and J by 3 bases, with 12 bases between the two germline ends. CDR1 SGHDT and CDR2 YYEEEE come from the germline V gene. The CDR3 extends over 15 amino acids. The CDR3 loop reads CASSLAGGVYTEAFF. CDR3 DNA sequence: TGTGCCAGCAGCTTGGCCGGGGGAGTTTACACTGAAGCTTTCTTT.

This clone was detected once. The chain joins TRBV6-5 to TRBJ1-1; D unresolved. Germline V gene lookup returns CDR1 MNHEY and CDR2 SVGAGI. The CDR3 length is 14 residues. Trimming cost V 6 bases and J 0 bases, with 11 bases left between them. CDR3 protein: CASSFQGLNTEAFF. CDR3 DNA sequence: TGTGCCAGCAGCTTCCAAGGCCTGAACACTGAAGCTTTCTTT.

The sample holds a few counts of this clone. The CDR3 here is CASSLRGSISGNTIYF. For the CDR3, the DNA is TGTGCCAGCAGCTTAAGAGGATCCATCTCTGGAAACACCATATATTTT. The chain links TRBV5-4 to TRBJ1-3; D is uncertain. With 2 bases removed from V and 0 bases from J, the gap between germline ends came to 12 bases. CDR1 is SGHNT, CDR2 YYREEE, per germline (reference sequence). CDR3 length: 16 residues.

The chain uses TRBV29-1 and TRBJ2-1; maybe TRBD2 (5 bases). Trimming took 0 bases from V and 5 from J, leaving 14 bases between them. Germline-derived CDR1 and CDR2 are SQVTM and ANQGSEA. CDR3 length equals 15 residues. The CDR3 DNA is TGCAGCGTTGAAGATATAGGACGGAGGAACAATGAGCAGTTCTTC. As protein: CSVEDIGRRNNEQFF.

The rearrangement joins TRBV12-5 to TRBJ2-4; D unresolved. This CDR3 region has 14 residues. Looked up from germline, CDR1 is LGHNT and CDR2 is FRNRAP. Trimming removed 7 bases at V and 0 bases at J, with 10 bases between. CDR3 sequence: CASAHGLAKNIQYF. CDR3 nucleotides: TGTGCTAGTGCCCACGGGCTAGCCAAAAACATTCAGTACTTC.

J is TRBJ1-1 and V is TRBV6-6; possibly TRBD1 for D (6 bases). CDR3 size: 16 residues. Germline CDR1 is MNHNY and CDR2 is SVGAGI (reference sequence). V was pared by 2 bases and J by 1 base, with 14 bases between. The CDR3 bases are TGTGCCAGCAGTTACCCGGGGGCGGGTTCGAACACTGAAGCTTTCTTT. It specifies CASSYPGAGSNTEAFF.

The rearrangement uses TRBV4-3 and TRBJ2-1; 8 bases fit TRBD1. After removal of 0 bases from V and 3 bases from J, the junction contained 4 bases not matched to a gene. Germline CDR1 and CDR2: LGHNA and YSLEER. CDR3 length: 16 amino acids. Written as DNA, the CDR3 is TGCGCCAGCAGCCAAGAGAGAACAGGGGGCTACAATGAGCAGTTCTTC. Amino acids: CASSQERTGGYNEQFF.

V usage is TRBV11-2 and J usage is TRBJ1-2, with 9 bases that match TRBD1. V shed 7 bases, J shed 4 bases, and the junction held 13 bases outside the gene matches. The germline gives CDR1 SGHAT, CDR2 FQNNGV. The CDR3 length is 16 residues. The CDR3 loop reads CASTIPNRGRFYGYTF. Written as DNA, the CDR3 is TGTGCCAGCACCATCCCGAACAGGGGGCGGTTCTATGGCTACACCTTC. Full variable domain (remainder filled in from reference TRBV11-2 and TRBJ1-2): EAGVAQSPRYKIIEKRQSVAFWCNPISGHATLYWYQQILGQGPKLLIQFQNNGVVDDSQLPKDRFSAERLKGVDSTLKIQPAKLEDSAVYLCASTIPNRGRFYGYTFGSGTRLTVV.

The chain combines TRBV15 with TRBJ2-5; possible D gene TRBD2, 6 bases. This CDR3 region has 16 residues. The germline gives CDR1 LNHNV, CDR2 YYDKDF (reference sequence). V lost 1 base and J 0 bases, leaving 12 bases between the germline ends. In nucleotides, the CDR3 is TGTGCCACCAGCAGAGGGAGGGTGAACAACCAAGAGACCCAGTACTTC. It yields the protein CATSRGRVNNQETQYF.

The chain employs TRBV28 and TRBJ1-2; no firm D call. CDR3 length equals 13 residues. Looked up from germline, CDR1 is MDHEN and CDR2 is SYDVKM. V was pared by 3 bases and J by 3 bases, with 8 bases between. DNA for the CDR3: TGTGCCAGCAGTTTCTTTTCAGACTATGGCTACACCTTC. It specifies CASSFFSDYGYTF.

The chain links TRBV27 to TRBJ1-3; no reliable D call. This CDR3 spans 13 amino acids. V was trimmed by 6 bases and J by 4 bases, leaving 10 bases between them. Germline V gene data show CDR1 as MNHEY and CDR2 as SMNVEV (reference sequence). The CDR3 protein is CASSKQWGNTIYF. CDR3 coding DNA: TGTGCCAGCAGCAAGCAGTGGGGAAACACCATATATTTT.

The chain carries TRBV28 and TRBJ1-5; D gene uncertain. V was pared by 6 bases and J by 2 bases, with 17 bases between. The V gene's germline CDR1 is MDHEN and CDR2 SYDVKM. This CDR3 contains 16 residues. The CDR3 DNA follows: TGTGCCAGCAGGTCAGCGGCTCGCTTGGGCAATCAGCCCCAGCATTTT. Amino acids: CASRSAARLGNQPQHF.

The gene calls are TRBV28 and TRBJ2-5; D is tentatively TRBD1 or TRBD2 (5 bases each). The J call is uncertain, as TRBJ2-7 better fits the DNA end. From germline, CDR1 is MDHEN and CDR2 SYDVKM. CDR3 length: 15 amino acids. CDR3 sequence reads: CASDHWDGALYEQYF. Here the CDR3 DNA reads TGTGCCAGCGACCACTGGGACGGAGCCTTATACGAGCAGTACTTC.

CDR3 residues: CASSGGGGSEKLFF. CDR3 sequence (DNA): TGTGCCAGCAGCGGAGGGGGCGGTAGTGAAAAACTGTTTTTT. The chain carries TRBV5-6 and TRBJ1-4; 7 bases line up with TRBD1. The CDR3 is made up of 14 amino acids. In germline, CDR1 is SGHDT, CDR2 YYEEEE. J gave up 7 bases and V 4 bases, and 7 bases lay outside the gene matches.

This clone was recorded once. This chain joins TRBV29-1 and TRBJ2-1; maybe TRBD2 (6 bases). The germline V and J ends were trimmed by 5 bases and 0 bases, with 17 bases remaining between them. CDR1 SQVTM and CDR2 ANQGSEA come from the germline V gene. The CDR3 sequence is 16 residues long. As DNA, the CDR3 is TGCAGCGTTATCTTTTGGGGGGAGAACTCCTACAATGAGCAGTTCTTC. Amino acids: CSVIFWGENSYNEQFF.

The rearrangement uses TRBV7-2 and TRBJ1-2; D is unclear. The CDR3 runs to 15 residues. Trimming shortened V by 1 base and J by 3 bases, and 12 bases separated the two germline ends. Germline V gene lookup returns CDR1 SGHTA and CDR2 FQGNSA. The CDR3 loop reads CASSLDAGPHYGYTF. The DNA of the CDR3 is TGTGCCAGCAGCTTAGACGCAGGCCCTCACTATGGCTACACCTTC.

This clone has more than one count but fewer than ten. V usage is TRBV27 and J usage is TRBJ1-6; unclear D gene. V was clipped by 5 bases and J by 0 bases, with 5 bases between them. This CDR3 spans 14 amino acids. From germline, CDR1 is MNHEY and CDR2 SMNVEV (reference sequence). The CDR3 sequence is CASSAHSYNSPLHF. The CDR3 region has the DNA TGTGCCAGCAGTGCGCACTCCTATAATTCACCCCTCCACTTT.

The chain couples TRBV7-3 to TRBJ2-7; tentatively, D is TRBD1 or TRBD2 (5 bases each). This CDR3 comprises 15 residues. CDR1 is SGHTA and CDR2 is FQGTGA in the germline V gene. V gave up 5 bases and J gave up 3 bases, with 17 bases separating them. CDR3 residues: CASSLGASPIYEQYF. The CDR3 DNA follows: TGTGCCAGCAGCCTCGGGGCCTCTCCTATCTACGAGCAGTACTTC. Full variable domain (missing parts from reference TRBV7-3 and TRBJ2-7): GAGVSQTPSNKVTEKGKYVELRCDPISGHTALYWYRQSLGQGPEFLIYFQGTGAADDSGLPNDRFFAVRPEGSVSTLKIQRTERGDSAVYLCASSLGASPIYEQYFGPGTRLTVT.

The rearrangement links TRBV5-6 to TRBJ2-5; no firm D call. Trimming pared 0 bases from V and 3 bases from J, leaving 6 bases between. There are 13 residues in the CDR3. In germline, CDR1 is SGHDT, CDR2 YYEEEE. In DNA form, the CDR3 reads TGTGCCAGCAGCTTGGTTGTTGAAGAGACCCAGTACTTC. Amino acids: CASSLVVEETQYF.

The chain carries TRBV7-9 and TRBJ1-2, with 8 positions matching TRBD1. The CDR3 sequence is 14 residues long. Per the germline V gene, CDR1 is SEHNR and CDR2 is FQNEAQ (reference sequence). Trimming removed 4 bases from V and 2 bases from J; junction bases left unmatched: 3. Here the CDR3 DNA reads TGTGCCAGCAGCTCGACAGGGGACAACTATGGCTACACCTTC. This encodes CASSSTGDNYGYTF.

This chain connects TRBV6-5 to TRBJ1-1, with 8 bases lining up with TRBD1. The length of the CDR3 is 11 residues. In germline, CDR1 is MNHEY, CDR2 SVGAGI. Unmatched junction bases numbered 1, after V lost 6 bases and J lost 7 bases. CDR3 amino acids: CASRTGVEAFF. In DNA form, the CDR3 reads TGTGCCAGCAGGACAGGGGTTGAAGCTTTCTTT.

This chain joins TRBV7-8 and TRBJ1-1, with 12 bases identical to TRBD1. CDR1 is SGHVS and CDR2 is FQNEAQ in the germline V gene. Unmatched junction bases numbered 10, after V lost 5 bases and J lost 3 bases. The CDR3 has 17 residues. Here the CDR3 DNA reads TGTGCCAGCAGCCAAGGGACAGGGGGCGCGGCGGACACTGAAGCTTTCTTT. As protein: CASSQGTGGAADTEAFF.

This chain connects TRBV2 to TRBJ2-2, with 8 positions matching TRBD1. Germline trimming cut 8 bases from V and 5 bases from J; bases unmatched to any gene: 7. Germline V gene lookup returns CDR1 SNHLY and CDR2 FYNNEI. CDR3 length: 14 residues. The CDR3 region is CASGGQGATGELFF. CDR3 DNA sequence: TGTGCCAGCGGCGGACAGGGTGCTACCGGGGAGCTGTTTTTT. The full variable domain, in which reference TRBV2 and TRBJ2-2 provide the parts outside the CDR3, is EPEVTQTPSHQVTQMGQEVILRCVPISNHLYFYWYRQILGQKVEFLVSFYNNEISEKSEIFDDQFSVERPDGSNFTLKIRSTKLEDSAMYFCASGGQGATGELFFGEGSRLTVL.

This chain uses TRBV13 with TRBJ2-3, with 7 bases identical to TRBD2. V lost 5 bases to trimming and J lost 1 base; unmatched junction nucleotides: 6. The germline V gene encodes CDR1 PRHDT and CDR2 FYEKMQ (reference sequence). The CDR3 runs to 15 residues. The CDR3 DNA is TGTGCCAGCAGCCCCGGGGCGGGAGGCACAGATACGCAGTATTTT. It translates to CASSPGAGGTDTQYF.

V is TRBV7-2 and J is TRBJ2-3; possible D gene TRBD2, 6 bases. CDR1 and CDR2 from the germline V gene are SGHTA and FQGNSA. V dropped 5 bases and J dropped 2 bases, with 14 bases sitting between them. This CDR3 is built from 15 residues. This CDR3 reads CASSLLAELTDTQYF. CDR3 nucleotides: TGTGCCAGCAGCCTCTTAGCGGAGCTCACAGATACGCAGTATTTT.

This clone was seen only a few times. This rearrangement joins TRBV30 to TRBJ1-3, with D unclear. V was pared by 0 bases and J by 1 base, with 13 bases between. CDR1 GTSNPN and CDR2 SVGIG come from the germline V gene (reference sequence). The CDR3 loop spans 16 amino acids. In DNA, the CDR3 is TGTGCCTGGAGTGTACACCGTCCAGGATCTGGAAACACCATATATTTT. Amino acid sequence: CAWSVHRPGSGNTIYF.

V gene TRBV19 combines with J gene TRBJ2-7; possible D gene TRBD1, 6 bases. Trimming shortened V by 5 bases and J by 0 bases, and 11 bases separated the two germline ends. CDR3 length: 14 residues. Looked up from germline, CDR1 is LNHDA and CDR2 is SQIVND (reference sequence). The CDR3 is CASSWGTSSYEQYF. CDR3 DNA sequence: TGTGCCAGTAGTTGGGGGACAAGCTCCTACGAGCAGTACTTC.